This record covers a single TCR beta chain. The CDR3 is 13 amino acids. The germline V and J ends were trimmed by 6 bases and 7 bases, with 13 bases remaining between them. The TCRbeta library incorporated unique molecular identifiers. TCRdb redid the calling of the PCR reads with MiXCR, one entry per CDR3 protein. The data show hundreds of thousands of distinct CDR3 sequences, 16% seen once. The data are from a study of T-cell reconstitution after alpha-beta-depleted transplantation in children. Sequencing was performed on PBMCs, mostly from graft donor cells, taken 360 days after TCRalphabeta/CD19-depleted stem cell transplant. The sequence derives from a male patient aged 2 to 9 who had a stem cell transplant for acute lymphoblastic leukemia, so the T cells may come from the graft donor. The chain uses TRBV12-3 or TRBV12-4 and TRBJ2-1; D could derive from TRBD1 or TRBD2 (5 bases each). DNA of the CDR3: TGTGCCAGCAGCCGAGGGACGAGAAATGAGCAGTTCTTC. Protein sequence: CASSRGTRNEQFF.